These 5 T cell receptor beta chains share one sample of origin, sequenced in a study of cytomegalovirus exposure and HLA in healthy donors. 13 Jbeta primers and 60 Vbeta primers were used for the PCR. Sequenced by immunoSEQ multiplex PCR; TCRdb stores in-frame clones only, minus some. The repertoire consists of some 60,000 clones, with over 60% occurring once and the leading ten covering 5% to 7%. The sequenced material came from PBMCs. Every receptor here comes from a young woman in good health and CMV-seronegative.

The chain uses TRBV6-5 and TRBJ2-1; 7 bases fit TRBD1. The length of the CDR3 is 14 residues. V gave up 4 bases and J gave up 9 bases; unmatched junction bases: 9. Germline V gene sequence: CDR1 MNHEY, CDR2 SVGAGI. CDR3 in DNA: TGTGCCAGCAGTTCCCGGGACAGCGGATTTGAGCAGTTCTTC. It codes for CASSSRDSGFEQFF.

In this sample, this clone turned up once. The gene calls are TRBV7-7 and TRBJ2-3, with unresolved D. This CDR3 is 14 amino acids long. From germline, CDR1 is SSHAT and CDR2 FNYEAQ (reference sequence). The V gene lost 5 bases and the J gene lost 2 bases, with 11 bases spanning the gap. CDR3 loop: CASSPLVLTDTQYF. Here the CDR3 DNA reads TGTGCCAGCAGCCCCTTGGTACTCACAGATACGCAGTATTTT.

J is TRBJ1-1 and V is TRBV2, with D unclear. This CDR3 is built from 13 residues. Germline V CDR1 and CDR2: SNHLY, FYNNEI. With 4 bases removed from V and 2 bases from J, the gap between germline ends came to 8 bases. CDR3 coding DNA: TGTGCCAGCAGTGTTGGAGCTAACACTGAAGCTTTCTTT. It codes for CASSVGANTEAFF.

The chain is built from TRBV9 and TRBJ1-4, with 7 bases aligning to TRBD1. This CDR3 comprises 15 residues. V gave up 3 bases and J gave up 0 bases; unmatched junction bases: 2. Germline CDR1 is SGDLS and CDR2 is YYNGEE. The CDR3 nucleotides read TGTGCCAGCAGCGGACAGGGTTCAACTAATGAAAAACTGTTTTTT. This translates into CASSGQGSTNEKLFF.

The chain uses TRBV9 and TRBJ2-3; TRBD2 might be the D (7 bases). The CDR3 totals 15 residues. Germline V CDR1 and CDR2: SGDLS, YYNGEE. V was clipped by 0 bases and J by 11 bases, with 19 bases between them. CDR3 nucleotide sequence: TGTGCCAGCAGCGTAGAGAGTGTGGCGGGGGCTCGGCAGTATTTT. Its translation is CASSVESVAGARQYF.